This T cell receptor beta chain was obtained from a study of T-cell reconstitution after alpha-beta-depleted transplantation in children. Findings and limits, study-wide: Newly produced T cells mostly provided counts and TCRbeta diversity after one year, as hyperexpanded clones declined.

This clonotype occurred many times. What it binds is unknown. Construction of the TCRbeta library involved unique molecular identifiers. One entry per CDR3 protein, called by TCRdb with MiXCR from the PCR reads. This table has roughly 45,000 distinct CDR3 sequences, about a tenth appearing once. Trimming cost V 1 base and J 2 bases; bases outside gene matches: 2. The CDR3 is made up of 14 amino acids. Looked up from germline, CDR1 is LGHNA and CDR2 is YNFKEQ. The sequence was obtained from a male patient between 2 and 9 years old who had a stem cell transplant for chronic granulomatous disease, so the T cells may come from the graft donor. The source material was PBMCs, mostly from graft donor cells, sampled 60 days after TCRalphabeta/CD19-depleted stem cell transplant. The chain is built from TRBV4-2 and TRBJ2-7; TRBD1 matches 7 bases. The CDR3 spells CASSQGGQTYEQYF. The CDR3 DNA follows: TGTGCCAGCAGCCAAGGGGGACAGACCTACGAGCAGTACTTC.